The present entry profiles one T cell receptor (beta chain) with its context. It was across several immunoSEQ plates that each subset's genomic DNA was evenly split. The method was immunoSEQ multiplex PCR; TCRdb's version includes in-frame clones alone and lacks a portion of them. This table holds a few million clones, around 94% found once. CDR3 length: 15 residues. Germline loops: CDR1 SNHLY, CDR2 FYNNEI. V was pared by 2 bases and J by 4 bases, with 14 bases between. This sample was taken from a study of shared clonotypes between healthy human individuals. The V call is TRBV2, the J call TRBJ1-2, with a tentative D call TRBD1 (5 bases). The TCR originated in a man aged 18 to 30 in good health. Sequenced sample: naive CD4+ T cells sorted from blood. Subset denoted: CD45RA+ positively selected. In DNA form, the CDR3 reads TGTGCCAGCAGTGAACCAGCCGGGACTGTCTATGGCTACACCTTC. This encodes CASSEPAGTVYGYTF.